This T cell receptor beta chain was sequenced during a study of blood T cell repertoires in COVID-19. About the study: Acute and convalescent COVID-19 samples came from the United States, Italy and Spain. Sources were T cells, B-cell-depleted T cells, or PBMCs; the material itself was cDNA or gDNA.

After removal of 4 bases from V and 6 bases from J, the junction contained 7 bases not matched to a gene. The CDR3 contains 16 residues. In germline, CDR1 is SGDLS, CDR2 YYNGEE. Original processing notes: How many nucleated cells were present was estimated from reference gene primer amplification. The method was immunoSEQ multiplex PCR; TCRdb's version includes in-frame clones alone and lacks a portion of them. The V and J calls and the clone size are those of that table, but D and trimming were determined from the DNA. This sample has 150,000 to 200,000 clones, with more than 70% found just once. The chain links TRBV9 to TRBJ2-1, with 13 positions matching TRBD2. The specimen was peripheral blood. The clonotype originates from a woman aged 80 or over with active or convalescent COVID-19. The CDR3 spells CASSPQLAGGPNEQFF. CDR3 DNA sequence: TGTGCCAGCAGCCCTCAACTAGCGGGGGGGCCCAATGAGCAGTTCTTC.